A selection of T cell receptor beta chains follows, all from one sample in a study of cytomegalovirus exposure and HLA in healthy donors. Assay: immunoSEQ multiplex PCR; the TCRdb copy retains only in-frame clones and omits some. This table holds fewer than 85,000 clones, 55% to 85% found once. Sequenced sample: PBMCs. These receptor sequences come from a woman in her thirties or forties in good health and CMV-seropositive. The CDR3 runs from the conserved cysteine through the conserved F or W. Fields, in order: V gene, D gene, clone size, J gene, CDR3 protein, CDR3 DNA. D genes are given only for firm matches. Size is omitted from some rows. Given values are once, few, many or a class for expanded clones.

>TRBV11-1|TRBD1|NA|TRBJ2-5
CASKTQGAGETQYF
TGTGCCAGCAAGACACAGGGGGCGGGGGAGACCCAGTACTTC
>TRBV6-1|TRBD1|few|TRBJ1-4
CASSEWLGQGNEKLFF
TGTGCCAGCAGTGAATGGTTGGGACAGGGTAATGAAAAACTGTTTTTT
>TRBV11-2|NA|NA|TRBJ2-7
CASSSDEPGQFFEQYF
TGTGCCAGCAGCTCAGACGAACCCGGACAGTTTTTCGAGCAGTACTTC
>TRBV4-1|NA|NA|TRBJ2-1
CASSQAPQGPWVF
TGCGCCAGCAGCCAAGCGCCCCAGGGGCCGTGGGTCTTC
>TRBV9|TRBD1|NA|TRBJ2-3
CASSVQGGKDTQYF
TGTGCCAGCAGCGTACAAGGGGGCAAAGATACGCAGTATTTT
>TRBV28|NA|NA|TRBJ2-5
CASSSRGIAETQYF
TGTGCCAGCAGTTCCCGAGGAATTGCGGAGACCCAGTACTTC
>TRBV30|TRBD2|NA|TRBJ2-1
CAWSQASGGTREQFF
TGTGCCTGGAGTCAGGCTAGCGGGGGGACAAGGGAGCAGTTCTTC
>TRBV6-6|NA|NA|TRBJ1-1
CASSPLTVTEAFF
TGTGCCAGCAGCCCGTTGACAGTCACTGAAGCTTTCTTT
>TRBV6-6|TRBD2|few|TRBJ2-5
CASSTSGKETQYF
TGTGCCAGCAGTACTAGCGGGAAAGAGACCCAGTACTTC
>TRBV7-2|TRBD2|NA|TRBJ2-2
CASSQKKTSGNTGELFF
TGTGCCAGCAGCCAAAAAAAGACTAGCGGGAACACCGGGGAGCTGTTTTTT
>TRBV30|TRBD2|NA|TRBJ2-3
CAWQRRERDTQYF
TGTGCCTGGCAGCGGCGGGAGCGAGATACGCAGTATTTT
>TRBV14|TRBD1|once|TRBJ2-7
CASRDRGTYEQYF
TGTGCCAGTCGGGACAGGGGGACCTACGAGCAGTACTTC
>TRBV14|NA|NA|TRBJ1-4
CATQQGANEKLFF
TGTGCCACTCAACAGGGAGCTAATGAAAAACTGTTTTTT
>TRBV2|TRBD2|NA|TRBJ2-2
CASSGIAGRTGELFF
TGTGCCAGCAGTGGAATAGCGGGGAGGACCGGGGAGCTGTTTTTT
>TRBV5-4|NA|NA|TRBJ1-2
CASSPGQSSYGYTF
TGTGCCAGCAGCCCAGGACAGTCGAGCTATGGCTACACCTTC
>TRBV5-6|NA|few|TRBJ1-1
CASSPPMATEAFF
TGTGCCAGCAGCCCCCCGATGGCCACTGAAGCTTTCTTT
>TRBV5-4|TRBD1|NA|TRBJ2-5
CASSRTGYQETQYF
TGTGCCAGCAGCCGGACAGGGTATCAAGAGACCCAGTACTTC
>TRBV18|NA|few|TRBJ2-3
CASSPPAGRIDTQYF
TGTGCCAGCTCACCACCGGCAGGGAGGATAGATACGCAGTATTTT
>TRBV6-5|NA|NA|TRBJ1-1
CACSYSRTYDTEAFF
TGTGCCTGCAGTTACTCGAGGACATATGACACTGAAGCTTTCTTT
>TRBV6-1|NA|few|TRBJ2-7
CASSVDFYEQYF
TGTGCCAGCAGTGTGGACTTCTACGAGCAGTACTTC
>TRBV18|NA|NA|TRBJ1-3
CASSPVLEQTGNTIYF
TGTGCCAGCTCTCCCGTTCTGGAACAGACGGGAAACACCATATATTTT
>TRBV28|NA|NA|TRBJ1-1
CASSLPTGGNTEAFF
TGTGCCAGCAGTTTACCCACCGGGGGGAATACTGAAGCTTTCTTT
>TRBV6-5|NA|NA|TRBJ1-2
CASKGANYGYTF
TGTGCCAGCAAGGGAGCTAACTATGGCTACACCTTC
>TRBV10-3|NA|many|TRBJ1-1
CAISAAGGSSGTEAFF
TGTGCCATCAGTGCTGCCGGGGGGTCCTCGGGCACTGAAGCTTTCTTT
>TRBV6-5|NA|NA|TRBJ2-7
CASRQGQIYEQYF
TGTGCCAGCAGACAAGGACAGATCTACGAGCAGTACTTC
>TRBV18|TRBD1|NA|TRBJ1-1
CASSMTGGQDTEAFF
TGTGCCAGCTCAATGACAGGGGGTCAGGACACTGAAGCTTTCTTT
>TRBV19|NA|NA|TRBJ1-5
CASSYRVNQPQHF
TGTGCCAGTAGCTACAGGGTCAATCAGCCCCAGCATTTT
>TRBV2|TRBD1|NA|TRBJ2-5
CASPRTGDLETQYF
TGTGCCAGCCCTAGGACAGGGGATCTGGAGACCCAGTACTTC
>TRBV19|NA|NA|TRBJ1-5
CASHPGQGGNQPQHF
TGTGCCTCCCACCCCGGGCAGGGCGGCAATCAGCCCCAGCATTTT
>TRBV19|TRBD2|NA|TRBJ2-1
CASSINHGEGEQFF
TGTGCCAGTAGTATCAACCACGGGGAGGGTGAGCAGTTCTTC
>TRBV10-2|NA|NA|TRBJ2-7
CASSEYSSDEQYF
TGCGCCAGCAGTGAGTACAGCTCTGACGAGCAGTACTTC
>TRBV7-9|TRBD1|NA|TRBJ1-1
CASSLPGTGGGMNTEAFF
TGTGCCAGCAGCCTTCCCGGGACAGGGGGTGGGATGAACACTGAAGCTTTCTTT
>TRBV6-5|NA|few|TRBJ2-3
CASSYSSGGPTDTQYF
TGTGCCAGCAGTTACTCGTCCGGGGGGCCCACAGATACGCAGTATTTT
>TRBV9|TRBD2|NA|TRBJ2-3
CASSTGLAGPTDTQYF
TGTGCCAGCAGCACGGGACTAGCGGGACCCACAGATACGCAGTATTTT
>TRBV9|NA|NA|TRBJ2-1
CASSVATRAGARNEQFF
TGTGCCAGCAGCGTAGCTACACGGGCGGGGGCGAGAAATGAGCAGTTCTTC
>TRBV14|NA|NA|TRBJ1-2
CASSQEGLRGYTF
TGTGCCAGCAGCCAAGAGGGGCTACGCGGCTACACCTTC
>TRBV28|NA|NA|TRBJ1-5
CASSLFFGGWKAYSNQPQHF
TGTGCCAGCAGTTTGTTTTTCGGGGGGTGGAAAGCGTATAGCAATCAGCCCCAGCATTTT
>TRBV7-3|TRBD1|NA|TRBJ2-1
CASSRGTDNEQFF
TGTGCCAGCAGCCGTGGGACAGACAATGAGCAGTTCTTC
>TRBV5-1|NA|NA|TRBJ2-7
CASSPLSGEQYF
TGCGCCAGCAGCCCTCTTTCGGGCGAGCAGTACTTC
>TRBV19|TRBD1|once|TRBJ2-3
CASSIITGGTDTQYF
TGTGCCAGTAGTATCATAACAGGGGGCACAGATACGCAGTATTTT
>TRBV30|TRBD1|NA|TRBJ2-7
CAWRSRDRARDEQYF
TGTGCCTGGAGGAGCCGGGACAGAGCCAGGGACGAGCAGTACTTC
>TRBV7-2|TRBD1|NA|TRBJ1-1
CASSLDRGRTEAFF
TGTGCCAGCAGCTTAGACAGGGGGCGCACTGAAGCTTTCTTT
>TRBV5-1|TRBD2|NA|TRBJ2-7
CASTPVAGGPNEQYF
TGCGCCAGCACCCCGGTAGCGGGAGGGCCGAACGAGCAGTACTTC
>TRBV5-6|TRBD2|NA|TRBJ2-7
CASSLGLAGQYF
TGTGCCAGCAGCTTGGGTCTAGCGGGCCAGTACTTC
>TRBV14|NA|NA|TRBJ2-7
CASSQGITEQYF
TGTGCCAGCAGCCAAGGTATAACAGAGCAGTACTTC
>TRBV6-1|NA|few|TRBJ1-2
CASSMADSYGYTF
TGTGCCAGCAGCATGGCAGACTCCTATGGCTACACCTTC
>TRBV6-1|TRBD1|NA|TRBJ2-2
CASRTGTGGTGELFF
TGTGCCAGCAGGACCGGGACAGGGGGTACCGGGGAGCTGTTTTTT
>TRBV13|TRBD1|NA|TRBJ2-5
CVSSPRTGETQYF
TGTGTCAGCAGCCCAAGGACAGGAGAGACCCAGTACTTC
>TRBV19|TRBD1|once|TRBJ2-5
CASSNPGQGKETQYF
TGTGCCAGTAGCAACCCGGGACAGGGGAAAGAGACCCAGTACTTC
>TRBV18|TRBD1|NA|TRBJ1-1
CASSLGAVRQGNTEAFF
TGTGCCAGCTCACTTGGAGCCGTTCGACAGGGGAACACTGAAGCTTTCTTT
>TRBV10-3|NA|NA|TRBJ2-3
CATSGGSASTDTQYF
TGTGCCACCTCGGGTGGGAGTGCTAGCACAGATACGCAGTATTTT
>TRBV5-6|NA|few|TRBJ1-1
CASSLGPPTGYAEAFF
TGTGCCAGCAGCTTGGGGCCTCCCACAGGGTATGCTGAAGCTTTCTTT
>TRBV9|TRBD2|NA|TRBJ2-1
CASSVGLAEYNEQFF
TGTGCCAGCAGCGTAGGGCTAGCGGAGTACAATGAGCAGTTCTTC